This TCR beta chain was found in a study of regulatory T cells in long-lasting Graves disease. On the study more broadly: Persistent cases were those of Graves' disease that involved over 5 years of antithyroid drugs with positive TSH receptor antibodies. Broader study findings: Analysis covered peripheral blood alone, not thyroid tissue.

Through Arm-PCR of CDR3 regions and iRepertoire HTBI primers, TCR beta libraries were built. Via MiXCR, TCRdb re-called the multiplex PCR reads, giving one row per CDR3 protein. The data contain nearly 350,000 distinct CDR3 sequences, around a fifth of them singletons. Time point noted: persistent/refractory GD, antithyroid drugs over 5 years with positive TRAb. Construction of the TCR library relied on RNA isolated from PBMCs. The germline V gene has CDR1 MNHNS and CDR2 SASEGT. There are 15 residues in the CDR3. A note on this clonotype: Antigen specificity is unknown. Since a much larger clone is just one base distant, this may be a read error.

Here the sequenced sample was peripheral blood mononuclear cells (PBMCs), taken when the disease was refractory, from a patient treated with antithyroid drugs. The chain is built from TRBV6-1 and TRBJ2-5; 8 nucleotides agree with TRBD1. This receptor was taken from a female donor with Graves disease. CDR3: CACSPRGQASETQYF. The DNA of the CDR3 is TGTGCCTGCAGCCCCAGGGGACAGGCGTCAGAGACCCAGTACTTC.